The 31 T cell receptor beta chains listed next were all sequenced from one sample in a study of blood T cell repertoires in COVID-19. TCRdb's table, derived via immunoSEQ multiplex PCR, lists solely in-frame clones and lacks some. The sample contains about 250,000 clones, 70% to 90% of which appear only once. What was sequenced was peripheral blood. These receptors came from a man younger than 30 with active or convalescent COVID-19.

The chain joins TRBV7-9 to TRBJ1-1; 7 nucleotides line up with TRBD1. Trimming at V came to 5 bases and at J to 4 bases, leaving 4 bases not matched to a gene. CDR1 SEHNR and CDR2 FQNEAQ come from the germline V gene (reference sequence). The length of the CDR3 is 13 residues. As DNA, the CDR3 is TGTGCCAGCAGCGAGGGACAGTTCACTGAAGCTTTCTTT. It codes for CASSEGQFTEAFF.

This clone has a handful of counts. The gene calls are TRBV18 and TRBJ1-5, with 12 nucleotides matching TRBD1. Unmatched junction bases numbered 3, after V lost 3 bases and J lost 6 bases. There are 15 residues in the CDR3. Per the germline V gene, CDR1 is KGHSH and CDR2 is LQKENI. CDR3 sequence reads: CASSPGQGATQPQHF. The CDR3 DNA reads TGTGCCAGCTCACCGGGACAGGGGGCGACTCAGCCCCAGCATTTT.

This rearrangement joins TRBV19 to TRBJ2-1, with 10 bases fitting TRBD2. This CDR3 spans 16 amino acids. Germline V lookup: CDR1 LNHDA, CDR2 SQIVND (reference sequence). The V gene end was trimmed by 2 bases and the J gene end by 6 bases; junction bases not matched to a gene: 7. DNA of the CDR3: TGTGCCAGTAGTATAAGAGGACTAGCGGACTTCAATGAGCAGTTCTTC. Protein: CASSIRGLADFNEQFF.

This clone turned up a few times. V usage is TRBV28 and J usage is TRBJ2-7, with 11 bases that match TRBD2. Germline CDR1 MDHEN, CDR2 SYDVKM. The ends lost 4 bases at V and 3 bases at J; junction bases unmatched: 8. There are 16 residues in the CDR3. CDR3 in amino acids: CASSSTYGLAGYEQYF. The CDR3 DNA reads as TGTGCCAGCAGTTCAACCTACGGACTAGCGGGCTACGAGCAGTACTTC.

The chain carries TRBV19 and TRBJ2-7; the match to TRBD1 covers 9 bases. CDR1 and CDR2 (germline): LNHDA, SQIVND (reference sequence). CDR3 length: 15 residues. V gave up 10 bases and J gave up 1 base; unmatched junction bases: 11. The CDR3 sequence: CATSQAGQGSYEQYF. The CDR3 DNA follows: TGTGCCACCTCCCAGGCGGGACAGGGTTCCTACGAGCAGTACTTC.

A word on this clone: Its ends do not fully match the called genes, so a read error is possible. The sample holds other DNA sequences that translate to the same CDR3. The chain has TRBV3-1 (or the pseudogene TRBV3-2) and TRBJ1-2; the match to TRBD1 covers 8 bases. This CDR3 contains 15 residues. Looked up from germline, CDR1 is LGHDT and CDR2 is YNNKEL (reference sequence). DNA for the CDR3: TGTGCCAGCAGCCAGACAGGGGAGTGGGACTATGGCTACACATTC. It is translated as CASSQTGEWDYGYTF.

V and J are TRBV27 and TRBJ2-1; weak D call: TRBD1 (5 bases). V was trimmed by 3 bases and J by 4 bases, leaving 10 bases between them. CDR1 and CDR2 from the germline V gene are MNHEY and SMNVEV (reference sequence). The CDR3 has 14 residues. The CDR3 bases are TGTGCCAGCAGTTTGTACGACAGATACAATGAGCAGTTCTTC. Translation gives CASSLYDRYNEQFF.

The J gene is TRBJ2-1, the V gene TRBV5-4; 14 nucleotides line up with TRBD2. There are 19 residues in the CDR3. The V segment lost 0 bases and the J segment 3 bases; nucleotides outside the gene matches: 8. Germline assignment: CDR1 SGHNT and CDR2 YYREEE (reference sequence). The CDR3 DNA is TGTGCCAGCAGCTTGGGAGGACTAGCGGGAGGAGTTAGCTACAATGAGCAGTTCTTC. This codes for CASSLGGLAGGVSYNEQFF.

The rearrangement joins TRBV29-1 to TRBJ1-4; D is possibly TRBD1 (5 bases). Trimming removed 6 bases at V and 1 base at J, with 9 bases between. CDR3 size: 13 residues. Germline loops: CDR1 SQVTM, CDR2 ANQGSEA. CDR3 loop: CSVDQGTNEKLFF. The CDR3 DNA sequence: TGCAGCGTGGATCAGGGAACTAATGAAAAACTGTTTTTT.

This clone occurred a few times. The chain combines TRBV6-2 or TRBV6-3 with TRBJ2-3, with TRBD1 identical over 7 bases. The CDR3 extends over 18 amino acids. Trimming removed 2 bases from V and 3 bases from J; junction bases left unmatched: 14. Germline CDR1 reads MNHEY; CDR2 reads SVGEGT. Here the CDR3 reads CASSYQASDRVGTDTQYF. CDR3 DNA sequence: TGTGCCAGCAGTTACCAAGCCTCCGACAGGGTAGGGACAGATACGCAGTATTTT.

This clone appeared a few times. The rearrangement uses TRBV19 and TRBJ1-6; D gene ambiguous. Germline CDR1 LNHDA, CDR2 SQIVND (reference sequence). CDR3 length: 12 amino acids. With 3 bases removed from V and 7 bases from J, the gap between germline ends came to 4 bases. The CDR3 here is CASSMRNSPLHF. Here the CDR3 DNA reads TGTGCCAGTAGTATGAGGAATTCACCCCTCCACTTT.

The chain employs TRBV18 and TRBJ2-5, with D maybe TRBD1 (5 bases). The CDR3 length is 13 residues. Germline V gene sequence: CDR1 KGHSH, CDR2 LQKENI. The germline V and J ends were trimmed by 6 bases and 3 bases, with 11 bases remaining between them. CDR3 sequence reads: CASSAAREETQYF. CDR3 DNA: TGTGCCAGCTCCGCGGCCAGGGAAGAGACCCAGTACTTC.

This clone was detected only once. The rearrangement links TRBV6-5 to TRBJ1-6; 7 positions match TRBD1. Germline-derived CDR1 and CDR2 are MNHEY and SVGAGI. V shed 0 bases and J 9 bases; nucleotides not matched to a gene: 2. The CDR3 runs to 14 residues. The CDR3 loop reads CASSYSGDSSPLHF. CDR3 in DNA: TGTGCCAGCAGTTACTCGGGGGACAGTTCACCCCTCCACTTT.

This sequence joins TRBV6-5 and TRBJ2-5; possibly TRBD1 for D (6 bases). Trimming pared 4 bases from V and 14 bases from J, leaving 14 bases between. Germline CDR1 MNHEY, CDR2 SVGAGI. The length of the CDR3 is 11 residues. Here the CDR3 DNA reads TGTGCCAGCAGTTCCGGGACATGGGGATACTTC. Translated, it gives CASSSGTWGYF.

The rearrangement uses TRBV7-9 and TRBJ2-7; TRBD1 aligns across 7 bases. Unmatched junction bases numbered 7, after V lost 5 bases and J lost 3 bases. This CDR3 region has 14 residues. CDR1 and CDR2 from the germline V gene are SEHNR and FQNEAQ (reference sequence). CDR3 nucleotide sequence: TGTGCCAGCAGCGGGAGCCGGGACAGCTACGAGCAGTACTTC. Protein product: CASSGSRDSYEQYF.

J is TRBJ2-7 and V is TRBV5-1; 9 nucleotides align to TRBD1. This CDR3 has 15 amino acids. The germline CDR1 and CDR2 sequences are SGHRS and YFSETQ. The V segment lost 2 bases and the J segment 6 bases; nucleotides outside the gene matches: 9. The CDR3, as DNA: TGCGCCAGCAGCTTTGAGACAGGGGGTTACAGCGAGCAGTACTTC. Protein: CASSFETGGYSEQYF.

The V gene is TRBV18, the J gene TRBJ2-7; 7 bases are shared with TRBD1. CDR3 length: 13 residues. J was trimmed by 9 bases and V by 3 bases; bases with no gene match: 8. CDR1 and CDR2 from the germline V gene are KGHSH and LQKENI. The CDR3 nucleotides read TGTGCCAGCTCACCGAACGGACAGGACTTGCAGTACTTC. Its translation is CASSPNGQDLQYF.

The CDR3 reads CASSQDLTGGLLGNTIYF. Here the CDR3 DNA reads TGTGCCAGCAGCCAAGATCTGACAGGGGGCCTCCTTGGAAACACCATATATTTT. The chain employs TRBV14 and TRBJ1-3; 10 bases are shared with TRBD1. The CDR3 is 18 residues long. V lost 0 bases to trimming and J lost 3 bases; unmatched junction nucleotides: 8. Germline CDR1 reads SGHDN; CDR2 reads FVKESK.

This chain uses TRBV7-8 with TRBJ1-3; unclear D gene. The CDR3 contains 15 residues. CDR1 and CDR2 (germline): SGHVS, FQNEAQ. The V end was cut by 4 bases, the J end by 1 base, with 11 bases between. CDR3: CASSSTDSSGNTIYF. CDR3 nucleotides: TGTGCCAGCAGCTCCACAGATTCTTCTGGAAACACCATATATTTT.

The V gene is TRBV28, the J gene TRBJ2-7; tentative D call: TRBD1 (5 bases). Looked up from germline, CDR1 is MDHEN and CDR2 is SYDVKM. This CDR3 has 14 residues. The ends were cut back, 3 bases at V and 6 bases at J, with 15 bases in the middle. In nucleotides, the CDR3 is TGTGCCAGCAGTTTTCCCTCCCAGGGCAGCGAGCAGTACTTC. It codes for CASSFPSQGSEQYF.

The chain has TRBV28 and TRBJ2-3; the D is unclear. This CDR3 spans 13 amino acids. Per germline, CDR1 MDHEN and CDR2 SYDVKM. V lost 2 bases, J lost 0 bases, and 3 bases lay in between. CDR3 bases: TGTGCCAGCAGTTTAAGCAGCACAGATACGCAGTATTTT. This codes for CASSLSSTDTQYF.

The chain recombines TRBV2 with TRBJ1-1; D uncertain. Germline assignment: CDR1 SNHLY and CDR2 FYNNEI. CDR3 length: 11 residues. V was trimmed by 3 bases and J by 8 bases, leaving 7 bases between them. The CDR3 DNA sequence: TGTGCCAGCAGTGACACCAGAGAAGCTTTCTTT. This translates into CASSDTREAFF. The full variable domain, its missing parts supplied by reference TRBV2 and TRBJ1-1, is EPEVTQTPSHQVTQMGQEVILRCVPISNHLYFYWYRQILGQKVEFLVSFYNNEISEKSEIFDDQFSVERPDGSNFTLKIRSTKLEDSAMYFCASSDTREAFFGQGTRLTVV.

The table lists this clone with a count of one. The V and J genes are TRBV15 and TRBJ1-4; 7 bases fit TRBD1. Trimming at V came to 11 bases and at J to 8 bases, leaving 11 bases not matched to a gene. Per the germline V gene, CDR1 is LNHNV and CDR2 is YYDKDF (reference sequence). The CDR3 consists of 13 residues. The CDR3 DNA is TGTGCCGGAAAAACCGGGACAGAGGAAAAACTGTTTTTT. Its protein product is CAGKTGTEEKLFF.

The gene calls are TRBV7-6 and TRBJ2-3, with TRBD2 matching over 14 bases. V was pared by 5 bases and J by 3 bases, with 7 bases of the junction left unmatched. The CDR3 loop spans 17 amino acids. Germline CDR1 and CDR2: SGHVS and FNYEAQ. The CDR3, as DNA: TGTGCCAGCAGCGGCGGACTAGCGGGGGGCGGAACAGATACGCAGTATTTT. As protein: CASSGGLAGGGTDTQYF.

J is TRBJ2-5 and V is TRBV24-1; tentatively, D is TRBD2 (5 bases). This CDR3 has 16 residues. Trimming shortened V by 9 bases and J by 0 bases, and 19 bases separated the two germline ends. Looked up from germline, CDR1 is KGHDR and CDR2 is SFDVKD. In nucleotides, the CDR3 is TGTGCCACCCTCGAGACGGCGGACTTGTACCAAGAGACCCAGTACTTC. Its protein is CATLETADLYQETQYF.

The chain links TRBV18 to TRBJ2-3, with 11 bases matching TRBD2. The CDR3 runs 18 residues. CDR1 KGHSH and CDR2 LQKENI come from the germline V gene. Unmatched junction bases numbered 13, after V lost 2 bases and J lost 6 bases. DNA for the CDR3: TGTGCCAGCTCACCATTCCCGGTAGCGGGAGGGTCCAGCGATACGCAGTATTTT. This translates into CASSPFPVAGGSSDTQYF.

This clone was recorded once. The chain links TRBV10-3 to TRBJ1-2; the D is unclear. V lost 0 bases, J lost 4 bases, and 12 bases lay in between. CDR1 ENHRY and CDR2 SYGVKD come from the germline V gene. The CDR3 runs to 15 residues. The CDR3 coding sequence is TGTGCCATCAGTGAGTCCGAACAGATATTCTATGGCTACACCTTC. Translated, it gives CAISESEQIFYGYTF.

The CDR3 DNA is TGCAGCGTTGAAAGAATCGGGGGTACAGATACGCAGTATTTT. Residues: CSVERIGGTDTQYF. The V gene is TRBV29-1, the J gene TRBJ2-3; D perhaps matches TRBD2 (6 bases). CDR1 and CDR2 from the germline V gene are SQVTM and ANQGSEA. This CDR3 is built from 14 residues. Trimming left V 2 bases short and J 3 bases short, with 12 bases between.

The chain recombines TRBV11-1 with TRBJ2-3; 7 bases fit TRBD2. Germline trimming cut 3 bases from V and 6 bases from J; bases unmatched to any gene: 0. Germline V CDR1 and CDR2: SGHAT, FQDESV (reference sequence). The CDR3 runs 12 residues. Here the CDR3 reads CASSFGGDTQYF. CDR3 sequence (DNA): TGTGCCAGCAGCTTCGGGGGGGATACGCAGTATTTT.

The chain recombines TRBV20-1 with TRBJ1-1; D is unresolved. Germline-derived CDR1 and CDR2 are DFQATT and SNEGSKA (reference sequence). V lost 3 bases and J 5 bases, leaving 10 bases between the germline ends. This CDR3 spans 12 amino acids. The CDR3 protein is CSASSGVTEAFF. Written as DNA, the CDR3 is TGCAGTGCTAGTTCGGGTGTTACTGAAGCTTTCTTT.

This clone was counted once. CDR3 sequence: CASSHPPLDYNEQFF. The CDR3 coding sequence is TGTGCCAGCAGCCACCCTCCGCTAGACTACAATGAGCAGTTCTTC. The V and J genes are TRBV7-8 and TRBJ2-1; D remains ambiguous. The CDR3 length is 15 residues. CDR1 SGHVS and CDR2 FQNEAQ come from the germline V gene. The ends were cut back, 5 bases at V and 3 bases at J, with 14 bases in the middle.